A single sample is the source of the 18 T cell receptor beta chains below, sequenced in a study of cytomegalovirus exposure and HLA in healthy donors. Assay used: immunoSEQ multiplex PCR; TCRdb lists only in-frame clones, some missing. The table shows about 260,000 clones, with around 91% occurring only once. Sample: PBMCs. The receptors were gathered from a woman aged 25 to 39 in good health and CMV-seronegative.

The chain couples TRBV27 to TRBJ2-1, with D perhaps TRBD1 or TRBD2 (5 bases each). This CDR3 comprises 10 residues. Germline loops: CDR1 MNHEY, CDR2 SMNVEV (reference sequence). Trimming removed 8 bases from V and 9 bases from J, with 8 bases in between. The CDR3 is CASLRGEQFF. The CDR3 nucleotides read TGTGCCAGCCTGAGGGGTGAGCAGTTCTTC.

As DNA, the CDR3 is TGTGCCAGCAGTTACTCTTCTCAGGGGGCGTGGGAGCAGTACTTC. This codes for CASSYSSQGAWEQYF. The chain couples TRBV6-5 to TRBJ2-7, with 8 bases fitting TRBD1. Germline V lookup: CDR1 MNHEY, CDR2 SVGAGI. This CDR3 comprises 15 residues. The V and J ends lost 0 bases and 7 bases, in that order; junction bases with no gene match: 8.

The V call is TRBV2, the J call TRBJ2-7; 7 nucleotides match TRBD1. Germline values: CDR1 SNHLY, CDR2 FYNNEI. The CDR3 spans 15 residues. Trimming cost V 2 bases and J 1 base; bases outside gene matches: 5. The CDR3 reads CASSERGPGSYEQYF. As DNA, the CDR3 is TGTGCCAGCAGTGAAAGGGGGCCGGGATCCTACGAGCAGTACTTC.

The J gene is TRBJ2-1, the V gene TRBV10-3, with a possible D match to TRBD1 (6 bases). Germline values: CDR1 ENHRY, CDR2 SYGVKD. The germline V and J ends were trimmed by 8 bases and 5 bases, with 7 bases remaining between them. This CDR3 spans 11 amino acids. CDR3 bases: TGTGCCATCCACAGGGACAATGAGCAGTTCTTC. This codes for CAIHRDNEQFF.

This rearrangement joins TRBV28 to TRBJ1-3, with D unclear. CDR3 length: 13 amino acids. V was clipped by 8 bases and J by 0 bases, with 8 bases between them. CDR1 MDHEN and CDR2 SYDVKM come from the germline V gene. Here the CDR3 DNA reads TGTGCCAGCTCTATGTCCTCTGGAAACACCATATATTTT. Its translation: CASSMSSGNTIYF.

This clone was found once. This CDR3 reads CASSQGGTDYYEQYF. The CDR3 DNA reads as TGCGCCAGCAGCCAGGGCGGGACAGACTACTACGAGCAGTACTTC. V gene TRBV4-1 combines with J gene TRBJ2-7, with a possible D match to TRBD1 (7 bases). V was shortened by 3 bases and J by 3 bases, with 15 bases between the two germline ends. The CDR3 extends over 15 amino acids. Germline V CDR1 and CDR2: MGHRA, YSYEKL.

The chain combines TRBV2 with TRBJ2-1; D gene ambiguous. Trimming cost V 6 bases and J 8 bases, with 11 bases left between them. The CDR3 extends over 12 amino acids. The V gene's germline CDR1 is SNHLY and CDR2 FYNNEI. CDR3 in DNA: TGTGCCAGCAGCGGCCTGAGAGATGAGCAGTTCTTC. Protein sequence: CASSGLRDEQFF. Filled out from reference TRBV2 and TRBJ2-1, the complete variable domain reads EPEVTQTPSHQVTQMGQEVILRCVPISNHLYFYWYRQILGQKVEFLVSFYNNEISEKSEIFDDQFSVERPDGSNFTLKIRSTKLEDSAMYFCASSGLRDEQFFGPGTRLTVL.

The rearrangement links TRBV15 to TRBJ2-7; no reliable D call. The CDR3 totals 12 residues. The V end lost 8 bases, the J end lost 4 bases, and 12 bases lay between the germline ends. Germline V CDR1 and CDR2: LNHNV, YYDKDF (reference sequence). Written as DNA, the CDR3 is TGTGCCACCCGGAGCCCCTATTACGAGCAGTACTTC. This encodes CATRSPYYEQYF.

The chain combines TRBV5-1 with TRBJ2-5; TRBD1 agrees at 8 bases. The ends lost 0 bases at V and 5 bases at J; junction bases unmatched: 6. Germline V gene sequence: CDR1 SGHRS, CDR2 YFSETQ. This CDR3 contains 15 residues. CDR3 sequence: CASSLGTGKGETQYF. The CDR3 DNA follows: TGCGCCAGCAGCTTGGGGACAGGGAAGGGCGAGACCCAGTACTTC.

The V call is TRBV5-1, the J call TRBJ2-1; perhaps TRBD2 as D (5 bases). Germline loops: CDR1 SGHRS, CDR2 YFSETQ. V lost 1 base to trimming and J lost 5 bases, with 10 bases between them. This CDR3 has 14 residues. CDR3 region: CASSLRGPDNEQFF. The CDR3 DNA reads TGCGCCAGCAGCTTGAGAGGGCCGGACAATGAGCAGTTCTTC.

This chain connects TRBV28 to TRBJ2-2, with 12 bases fitting TRBD1. The CDR3 spans 17 residues. CDR1 is MDHEN, CDR2 SYDVKM, per germline. Trimming at V came to 6 bases and at J to 4 bases, leaving 9 bases not matched to a gene. The CDR3 loop is CASRLNRDRGPTGELFF. CDR3 bases: TGTGCCAGCAGGTTGAACCGGGACAGGGGGCCCACCGGGGAGCTGTTTTTT.

The V gene is TRBV5-1, the J gene TRBJ2-7; D remains unclear. Germline CDR1 SGHRS, CDR2 YFSETQ. V gave up 0 bases and J gave up 3 bases, with 10 bases separating them. The CDR3 extends over 14 amino acids. The CDR3 DNA reads as TGCGCCAGCAGCTTGGTGGTTTCCAACTACGAGCAGTACTTC. Its protein is CASSLVVSNYEQYF.

The chain couples TRBV28 to TRBJ2-5, with 10 bases identical to TRBD1. This CDR3 comprises 12 residues. CDR1 and CDR2 (germline): MDHEN, SYDVKM. Here the CDR3 DNA reads TGTGCGAGGGGGACAGGGGTGAAGACCCAGTACTTC. The encoded protein is CARGTGVKTQYF.

The chain employs TRBV7-3 and TRBJ1-1; D perhaps matches TRBD1 (6 bases). Germline V lookup: CDR1 SGHTA, CDR2 FQGTGA. The germline V and J ends were trimmed by 5 bases and 6 bases, with 13 bases remaining between them. The CDR3 extends over 13 amino acids. The CDR3 here is CASSKGVLAEAFF. In DNA form, the CDR3 reads TGTGCCAGCAGCAAGGGGGTTCTCGCTGAAGCTTTCTTT. The complete variable domain, with remaining parts taken from reference TRBV7-3 and TRBJ1-1, reads GAGVSQTPSNKVTEKGKYVELRCDPISGHTALYWYRQSLGQGPEFLIYFQGTGAADDSGLPNDRFFAVRPEGSVSTLKIQRTERGDSAVYLCASSKGVLAEAFFGQGTRLTVV.

The chain is built from TRBV28 and TRBJ1-2; 7 nucleotides match TRBD1. The CDR3 sequence is 13 residues long. Looked up from germline, CDR1 is MDHEN and CDR2 is SYDVKM. With V trimmed by 10 bases and J by 0 bases, 5 bases remained unmatched. The CDR3 DNA reads as TGTGCCACCGGGACAGCTACTAACTATGGCTACACCTTC. Translating it yields CATGTATNYGYTF.

This chain uses TRBV6-1 with TRBJ2-1; no reliable D call. CDR3 length: 12 amino acids. V was trimmed by 5 bases and J by 8 bases, leaving 10 bases between them. Germline values: CDR1 MNHNS, CDR2 SASEGT. The CDR3 is CASSFRPDEQFF. Written as DNA, the CDR3 is TGTGCCAGCAGTTTCAGGCCAGATGAGCAGTTCTTC.

The chain carries TRBV7-9 and TRBJ2-7; tentative D call: TRBD1 (5 bases). V was clipped by 3 bases and J by 3 bases, with 18 bases between them. The CDR3 extends over 16 amino acids. Germline V gene sequence: CDR1 SEHNR, CDR2 FQNEAQ (reference sequence). Here the CDR3 reads CASSLAGARLDYEQYF. In DNA form, the CDR3 reads TGTGCCAGCAGCTTGGCTGGGGCGAGGCTAGACTACGAGCAGTACTTC.

CDR3 nucleotides: TGTGCCAGCAGAACGACAGGGGCTGGCTATGGCTACACCTTC. Its translation: CASRTTGAGYGYTF. V and J are TRBV5-6 and TRBJ1-2; 8 nucleotides line up with TRBD1. The V gene end was trimmed by 5 bases and the J gene end by 4 bases; junction bases not matched to a gene: 7. Germline CDR1 and CDR2: SGHDT and YYEEEE. CDR3 length: 14 amino acids.